The following is a T cell receptor (beta chain) sequence with its context. The antigen is undetermined. The germline V gene has CDR1 SGHDN and CDR2 FVKESK. V lost 0 bases and J lost 8; bases outside the gene matches: 6. The CDR3 length is 14 residues. This sample stems from a study of cytomegalovirus exposure and HLA in healthy donors. Study-level background: Caucasian-associated ancestry cluster membership applied to over 80% of approximately 400 genotyped donors. Study-level points and caveats: The HLA-A and HLA-B alleles of most subjects were reportedly predicted accurately from TCR beta sequences.

The PCR employed 60 Vbeta primers together with 13 Jbeta primers. The table came from immunoSEQ multiplex PCR; TCRdb's copy has only in-frame clones and leaves some out. This table holds roughly 56,000 clones, approximately 89% found once. Source material: PBMCs. V is TRBV14 and J is TRBJ1-2; 7 bases match TRBD1. The clonotype originates from a man younger than 30 in good health and CMV-seronegative. DNA of the CDR3: TGTGCCAGCAGCCAAGAGATTACAGGGGACGGCTACACCTTC. As protein: CASSQEITGDGYTF. The whole variable domain, filled in from reference TRBV14 and TRBJ1-2, reads EAGVTQFPSHSVIEKGQTVTLRCDPISGHDNLYWYRRVMGKEIKFLLHFVKESKQDESGMPNNRFLAERTGGTYSTLKVQPAELEDSGVYFCASSQEITGDGYTFGSGTRLTVV.